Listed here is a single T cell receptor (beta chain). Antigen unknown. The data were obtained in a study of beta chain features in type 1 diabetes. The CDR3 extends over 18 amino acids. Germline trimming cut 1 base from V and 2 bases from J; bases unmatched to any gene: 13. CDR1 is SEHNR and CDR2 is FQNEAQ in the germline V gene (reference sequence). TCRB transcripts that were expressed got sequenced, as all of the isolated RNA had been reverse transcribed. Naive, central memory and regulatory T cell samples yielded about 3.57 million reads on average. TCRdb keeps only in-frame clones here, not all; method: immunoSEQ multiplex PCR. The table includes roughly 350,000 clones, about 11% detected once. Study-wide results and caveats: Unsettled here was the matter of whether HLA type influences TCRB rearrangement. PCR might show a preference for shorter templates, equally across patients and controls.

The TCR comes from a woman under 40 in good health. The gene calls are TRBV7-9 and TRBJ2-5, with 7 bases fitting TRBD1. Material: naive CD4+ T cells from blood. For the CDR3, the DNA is TGTGCCAGCAGCTTAGACCTCGGGACAGCTATCCCTCAAGAGACCCAGTACTTC. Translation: CASSLDLGTAIPQETQYF.